The 14 T cell receptor beta chains below come from one sample, sequenced in a study of OX40 agonist ivuxolimab in advanced cancers. The method was immunoSEQ multiplex PCR; TCRdb's version includes in-frame clones alone and lacks a portion of them. The repertoire holds 50,000 to 75,000 clones, with 84% as singletons. The sequences come from CD4+ or CD8+ T cells sorted from blood, collected in a trial of the OX40 agonist ivuxolimab. These receptors all stem from an adult with an advanced solid tumor such as melanoma, head and neck, liver or kidney cancer.

The J gene is TRBJ2-7, the V gene TRBV19; the match to TRBD1 covers 9 bases. The V gene end was trimmed by 1 base and the J gene end by 2 bases; junction bases not matched to a gene: 9. The germline V gene has CDR1 LNHDA and CDR2 SQIVND (reference sequence). The CDR3 runs to 17 residues. CDR3 DNA: TGTGCCAGTAGTATAGGATCAGGGACAGGGATGACCTACGAGCAGTACTTC. Amino acids: CASSIGSGTGMTYEQYF.

This clone appeared a single time. The V call is TRBV9, the J call TRBJ2-2; D remains unclear. The CDR3 extends over 14 amino acids. Per germline, CDR1 SGDLS and CDR2 YYNGEE. The V end was cut by 1 base, the J end by 3 bases, with 7 bases between. In DNA, the CDR3 is TGTGCCAGCAGCGTAATGCCCCACACCGGGGAGCTGTTTTTT. Its protein product is CASSVMPHTGELFF.

This chain uses TRBV28 with TRBJ2-7, with D possibly TRBD2 on 6 matching bases. V was trimmed by 6 bases and J by 0 bases, leaving 9 bases between them. Germline V lookup: CDR1 MDHEN, CDR2 SYDVKM. The CDR3 has 13 amino acids. CDR3 nucleotides: TGTGCCAGCAGGGAGGGGAACTCCTACGAGCAGTACTTC. As protein: CASREGNSYEQYF.

This chain joins TRBV6-5 and TRBJ1-1; D possibly corresponds to TRBD1 (6 bases). Trimming removed 5 bases at V and 5 bases at J, with 12 bases between. Per germline, CDR1 MNHEY and CDR2 SVGAGI. The CDR3 has 13 amino acids. The CDR3 DNA follows: TGTGCCAGCAGTCACAGGGAGGGAACTGAAGCTTTCTTT. This sequence encodes CASSHREGTEAFF.

The chain is built from TRBV7-9 and TRBJ2-5; D is ambiguous. This CDR3 spans 13 amino acids. V dropped 7 bases and J dropped 2 bases, with 11 bases sitting between them. Germline V gene data show CDR1 as SEHNR and CDR2 as FQNEAQ (reference sequence). As DNA, the CDR3 is TGTGCCAGCAAGGGCAGGAGACAAGAGACCCAGTACTTC. Amino acids: CASKGRRQETQYF.

The rearrangement links TRBV2 to TRBJ1-1; 8 bases are shared with TRBD1. V lost 0 bases, J lost 4 bases, and 13 bases stayed unmatched. The CDR3 contains 18 residues. CDR1 is SNHLY and CDR2 is FYNNEI in the germline V gene. The CDR3 loop reads CASSEAGGGQGGVTEAFF. The DNA of the CDR3 is TGTGCCAGCAGTGAAGCGGGAGGCGGACAGGGCGGTGTCACTGAAGCTTTCTTT.

This chain joins TRBV6-5 and TRBJ2-4, with D perhaps TRBD1 (5 bases). Trimming shortened V by 6 bases and J by 6 bases, and 18 bases separated the two germline ends. The CDR3 is 15 amino acids. Germline lookup yields CDR1 MNHEY and CDR2 SVGAGI. CDR3 protein: CASSPLAGFGNIQYF. CDR3 nucleotides: TGTGCCAGCAGCCCACTCGCAGGGTTTGGAAACATTCAGTACTTC.

The chain has TRBV7-2 and TRBJ2-7; 7 bases map to TRBD1. The CDR3 length is 15 residues. V lost 1 base, J lost 1 base, and 4 bases stayed unmatched. Germline values: CDR1 SGHTA, CDR2 FQGNSA. The CDR3 sequence is CASSLGQGDSYEQYF. Here the CDR3 DNA reads TGTGCCAGCAGCTTAGGGCAGGGGGATTCCTACGAGCAGTACTTC.

This clone was detected only a few times. The chain couples TRBV30 to TRBJ2-5; D remains unclear. Trimming shortened V by 1 base and J by 11 bases, and 11 bases separated the two germline ends. The CDR3 loop spans 11 amino acids. Per the germline V gene, CDR1 is GTSNPN and CDR2 is SVGIG (reference sequence). This chain's CDR3 is CAWSEGSRQYF. The DNA for the CDR3 is TGTGCCTGGAGTGAGGGCAGCCGGCAGTACTTC.

The chain carries TRBV4-1 and TRBJ2-7, with unresolved D. Germline V CDR1 and CDR2: MGHRA, YSYEKL. V was trimmed by 1 base and J by 3 bases, leaving 7 bases between them. The CDR3 covers 13 residues. CDR3 DNA: TGCGCCAGCAGCCAAGGGGGTAACTACGAGCAGTACTTC. This codes for CASSQGGNYEQYF.

The table lists this clone with a count of one. The chain combines TRBV11-3 with TRBJ1-1, with D unclear. The V gene lost 8 bases and the J gene lost 1 base, with 14 bases spanning the gap. The CDR3 is 14 amino acids. Germline V gives CDR1 SGHNT, CDR2 YENEEA. The CDR3 sequence: CASARHWGNTEAFF. In DNA form, the CDR3 reads TGTGCCAGCGCCAGACATTGGGGGAACACTGAAGCTTTCTTT.

In this sample, this clone turned up once. The rearrangement uses TRBV10-3 and TRBJ2-3, with D maybe TRBD2 (6 bases). Germline CDR1 ENHRY, CDR2 SYGVKD. V was trimmed by 6 bases and J by 5 bases, leaving 15 bases between them. CDR3 length: 14 amino acids. The CDR3 region is CAIRLEGGRDTQYF. In nucleotides, the CDR3 is TGTGCCATCAGACTAGAGGGAGGAAGAGATACGCAGTATTTT.

The chain couples TRBV5-5 to TRBJ2-3, with 9 bases aligning to TRBD2. CDR3 length: 17 amino acids. V shed 0 bases, J shed 7 bases, and the junction held 12 bases outside the gene matches. Germline CDR1 SGHKS, CDR2 YYEKEE (reference sequence). The CDR3 sequence: CASSLVLAGTSWNTQYF. CDR3 DNA: TGTGCCAGCAGCTTGGTTCTAGCGGGGACCTCATGGAATACGCAGTATTTT.

The V call is TRBV5-6, the J call TRBJ2-7; TRBD2 is a possible D gene (6 bases). Deletions cut 5 bases from V and 3 bases from J, with 15 bases between. This CDR3 has 14 amino acids. CDR1 and CDR2 (germline): SGHDT, YYEEEE. The DNA of the CDR3 is TGTGCCAGCAGTGGCGGGACGGGGGTCTACGAGCAGTACTTC. Its protein product is CASSGGTGVYEQYF.